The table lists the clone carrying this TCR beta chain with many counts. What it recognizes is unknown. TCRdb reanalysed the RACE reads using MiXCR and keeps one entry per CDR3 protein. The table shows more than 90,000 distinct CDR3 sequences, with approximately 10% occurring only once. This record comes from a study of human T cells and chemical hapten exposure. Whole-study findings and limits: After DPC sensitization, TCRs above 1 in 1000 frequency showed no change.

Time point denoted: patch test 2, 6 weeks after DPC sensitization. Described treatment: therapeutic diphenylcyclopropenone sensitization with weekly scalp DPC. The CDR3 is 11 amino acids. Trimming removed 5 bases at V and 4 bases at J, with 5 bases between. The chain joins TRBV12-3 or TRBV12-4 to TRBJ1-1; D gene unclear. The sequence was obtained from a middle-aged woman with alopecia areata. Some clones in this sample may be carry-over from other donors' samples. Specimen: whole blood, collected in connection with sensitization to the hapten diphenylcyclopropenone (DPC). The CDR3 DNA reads TGTGCCAGCAGTAGAGGCACTGAAGCTTTCTTT. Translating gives CASSRGTEAFF.